The clone carrying this TCR beta chain was detected only once. This entry comes from a study of blood T cell repertoires in COVID-19. Data came from immunoSEQ multiplex PCR; TCRdb stores just in-frame clones and leaves some out. Of tens of thousands of clones listed, 78% were seen once; the top ten hold 6.3%. Germline values: CDR1 SGDLS, CDR2 YYNGEE. The CDR3 has 19 residues. Trimming pared 5 bases from V and 0 bases from J, leaving 24 bases between. The chain employs TRBV9 and TRBJ1-5; D call uncertain. Sequenced material: peripheral blood. The source is a man aged 65-85 years with COVID-19, enrolled during active disease. The CDR3 sequence is CASRHFPGAIRDSNQPQHF. The CDR3 DNA reads as TGTGCCAGCAGACACTTCCCGGGAGCGATTAGAGATAGCAATCAGCCCCAGCATTTT.